The present TCR beta chain was sequenced within a study of blood T cell repertoires in COVID-19. Study information: Both acute and convalescent COVID-19 samples were obtained from the United States, Italy and Spain. From T cells, B-cell-depleted T cells, or PBMCs came the material, which was cDNA or gDNA.

The CDR3 sequence is 15 residues long. Germline loops: CDR1 MGHRA, CDR2 YSYEKL. With 1 base clipped from V and 4 bases from J, the junction kept 7 bases outside the gene matches. Per the original methods: Reference gene primer amplification in the assay estimated nucleated cell counts. Generated by immunoSEQ multiplex PCR, the TCRdb table keeps only in-frame clones and is missing some. The V and J calls and clone size were taken over from that table, and D and trimming were inferred from the DNA. The sample includes fewer than 70,000 clones, 65% to 90% of them seen just once. The TCR was taken from a woman aged 60 to 75 with acute or convalescent COVID-19. The sample was peripheral blood. V is TRBV4-1 and J is TRBJ2-7; 7 nucleotides agree with TRBD1. The CDR3 loop is CASSQVEGGQYEQYF. DNA for the CDR3: TGCGCCAGCAGCCAAGTAGAAGGGGGCCAGTACGAGCAGTACTTC.